This T cell receptor beta chain is from a study of T cells in Graves' hyperthyroidism and ophthalmopathy. The overall study: It was at initial diagnosis, before any treatment, that peripheral blood was collected. Study-wide points: Blood also held most thyroid clonotypes expanded beyond 0.001.

Germline V gene data show CDR1 as SGHDT and CDR2 as YYEEEE. This CDR3 contains 16 residues. Trimming stripped 0 bases from V and 3 bases from J, with 12 bases between. This clonotype was observed a few times. The antigen is not known. The source material, RNA transcripts, was used to amplify TCR beta CDR3 regions. A set of HTBI primers served as the primers for a first-round RT-PCR of the TCR CDR3. TCRdb processed the multiplex PCR reads anew with MiXCR; each CDR3 protein has one entry. The repertoire holds about 180,000 distinct CDR3 sequences, with about a sixth as singletons. Material: blood. The V gene is TRBV5-6, the J gene TRBJ2-2; perhaps TRBD1 as D (5 bases). The sequence was collected from a woman between 50 and 59 years old with Graves' hyperthyroidism. DNA of the CDR3: TGTGCCAGCAGCTTGGCCGGCCAGGGTGACACCGGGGAGCTGTTTTTT. Translation: CASSLAGQGDTGELFF.